The 10 T cell receptor beta chains reported below all come from one sample, sequenced in a study of CD8+ T cells in alopecia areata. Extraction of RNA preceded its reverse transcription into cDNA, which served as the sequencing template. TCRdb's copy holds only in-frame clones and misses some; the assay was immunoSEQ multiplex PCR. The sample presents about 270,000 clones, none singletons. The study sorted pooled cutaneous lymph node cells by CD4, CD8alpha, NKG2D, NKG2ACE and other markers. Sample: CD4+ T cells sorted from a lymph node. The receptors derive from a C3H/HeJ mouse with alopecia areata. These mice share the MHC haplotype H2-k.

Details on this clone: The genes and germline here are from mouse. The read ends 4 residues shy of where the CDR3 ends; the end is completed using the germline J gene. The rearrangement uses TRBV19 and TRBJ2-7; D uncertain. Germline V lookup: CDR1 FNHDT, CDR2 SITEND (reference sequence). There are 15 residues in the CDR3. V lost 2 bases and J lost 0, with 12 bases in between. CDR3 DNA (partial): TGTGCCAGCAGTATCCCGCCGACATCCTCCTAT. Translating it yields CASSIPPTSSY. The complete CDR3 sequence is CASSIPPTSSYEQYF.

Turning to this clone: The gene symbols are mouse symbols. From the germline J gene comes the end of the CDR3, since the read stops 4 residues before it. The sample contains more than one DNA sequence encoding this CDR3. The chain uses TRBV13-1 and TRBJ2-4; TRBD2 might be the D (6 bases). Germline assignment: CDR1 NSHNY and CDR2 SYGAGN. The CDR3 spans 15 residues. Trimming stripped 2 bases from V and 0 bases from J, with 10 bases between. The CDR3 bases that were read are TGTGCCAGCAGTGACTGGGGCCCTAGTCAAAAC. Translating gives CASSDWGPSQN. The whole CDR3 region reads CASSDWGPSQNTLYF.

On this clone itself: The gene names given are mouse names. CDR3 bases read: TGTGCCAGCAGTATGCTGGGACTGGGAGCAGAA. It yields the protein CASSMLGLGAE. The CDR3 reads in full as CASSMLGLGAETLYF. The chain has TRBV19 and TRBJ2-3; 9 positions agree with TRBD2. The read ends 4 residues before the CDR3 terminus; that terminus is restored from the germline J gene. The CDR3 spans 15 residues. Trimming took 2 bases from V and 3 from J; bases not matched to a gene: 4. CDR1 FNHDT and CDR2 SITEND come from the germline V gene (reference sequence).

This clone was recorded a few times. Gene names follow the mouse nomenclature. Other DNA sequences within the sample encode an identical CDR3. The sequenced CDR3 bases are TGCACCTGCAGTGCGACAGGGGGCGCCTATGCT. Translating gives CTCSATGGAYA. The entire CDR3 is CTCSATGGAYAEQFF. The chain carries TRBV1 and TRBJ2-1; 10 positions agree with TRBD1. The CDR3 end falls 4 residues outside the read, so it is completed with the germline J gene. Germline V gene data show CDR1 as NSQYPW and CDR2 as LRSPGD (reference sequence). The ends lost 3 bases at V and 3 bases at J; junction bases unmatched: 2. This CDR3 spans 15 amino acids.

This clone was detected a few times. Mouse gene names apply. The read ends 4 residues shy of where the CDR3 ends; the end is completed using the germline J gene. This same CDR3 is encoded by further DNA sequences in the sample. V gene TRBV19 combines with J gene TRBJ2-2, with 11 bases lining up with TRBD2. This CDR3 contains 16 residues. V was clipped by 0 bases and J by 2 bases; unmatched bases: 0. Germline loops: CDR1 FNHDT, CDR2 SITEND (reference sequence). The CDR3 DNA, read in part, is TGTGCCAGCAGTATAGGGACTGGGGGGAACACCGGG. This sequence encodes CASSIGTGGNTG. The full CDR3 sequence reads CASSIGTGGNTGQLYF.

Points on this clone: Here the gene names and germline are mouse. The sequenced fragment ends 4 residues before the CDR3 boundary, so the rest is inferred from the germline J gene. The chain is built from TRBV1 and TRBJ1-2; the match to TRBD1 covers 7 bases. The CDR3 sequence is 16 residues long. Germline CDR1 NSQYPW, CDR2 LRSPGD (reference sequence). J was trimmed by 0 bases and V by 3 bases; bases with no gene match: 7. The CDR3 here is CTCSALGTASNSDYTF. The sequenced part of the CDR3 DNA is TGCACCTGCAGTGCGCTCGGGACAGCTTCAAACTCC.

This clone was recorded a few times. Each gene name is a mouse one. The sequenced fragment ends 4 residues before the CDR3 boundary, so the rest is inferred from the germline J gene. This chain uses TRBV13-1 with TRBJ1-1; tentatively, D is TRBD1 (6 bases). Per germline, CDR1 NSHNY and CDR2 SYGAGN. The length of the CDR3 is 12 residues. CDR3 DNA, as far as it was read: TGTGCCAGCAGTGATGTACAGGGA. Its translation: CASSDVQG. The full CDR3 protein is CASSDVQGEVFF.

Turning to this clone: Gene names and germline refer to mouse. The missing CDR3 end, 4 residues past where the read stops, is filled in from the germline J gene. This sequence joins TRBV5 and TRBJ1-2, with D tentatively TRBD1 (6 bases). This CDR3 has 14 amino acids. V shed 1 base and J shed 4 bases, with 10 bases lying between them. Germline V gene lookup returns CDR1 LGHNA and CDR2 YNLKQL (reference sequence). The CDR3: CASSQGGLSSDYTF. The sequenced part of the CDR3 DNA is TGTGCCAGCAGCCAAGGGGGGCTCTCCTCC.

This clone was observed a handful of times. Each gene name is a mouse one. The CDR3 goes on 3 residues after the read ends, and that part is filled in from the germline J gene. J is TRBJ1-6 and V is TRBV13-1, with D hard to call. TRBJ1-6 is identified as an open reading frame with a role that is uncertain. V shed 0 bases and J shed 4 bases, with 5 bases lying between them. CDR1 is NSHNY, CDR2 SYGAGN, per germline. There are 14 residues in the CDR3. The CDR3 sequence: CASSDVSYNSPLYF. Partial CDR3 DNA: TGTGCCAGCAGTGATGTGTCGTATAATTCGCCC.

This clone was counted between two and nine times. Mouse germline and gene names are used. The read ends 4 residues early relative to the CDR3; the germline J gene fills the gap. V and J are TRBV19 and TRBJ1-1; D is possibly TRBD1 (5 bases). CDR1 is FNHDT, CDR2 SITEND, per germline (reference sequence). This CDR3 is 12 amino acids long. CDR3 bases read: TGTGCCAGCAGGCCGGACACAACA. Translating it yields CASRPDTT. The complete CDR3 protein is CASRPDTTEVFF. Drawing the rest from reference TRBV19 and TRBJ1-1, the complete variable domain is GGIITQTPKFLIGQEGQKLTLKCQQNFNHDTMYWYRQDSGKGLRLIYYSITENDLQKGDLSEGYDASREKKSSFSLTVTSAQKNEMAVFLCASRPDTTEVFFGKGTRLTVV.